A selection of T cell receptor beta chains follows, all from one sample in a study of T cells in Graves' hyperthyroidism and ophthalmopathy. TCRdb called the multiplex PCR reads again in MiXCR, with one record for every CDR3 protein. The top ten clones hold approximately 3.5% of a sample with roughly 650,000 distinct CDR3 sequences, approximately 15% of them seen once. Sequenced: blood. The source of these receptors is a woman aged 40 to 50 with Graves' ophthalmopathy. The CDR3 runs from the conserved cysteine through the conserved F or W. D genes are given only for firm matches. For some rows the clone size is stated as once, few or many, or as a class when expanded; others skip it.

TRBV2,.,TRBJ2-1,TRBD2,TGTGCCAGCGGGAGGGGAGTTGCGTTCTACAATGAGCAGTTCTTC,CASGRGVAFYNEQFF
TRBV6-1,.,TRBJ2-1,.,TGTGCCAGCAGTAGGGCGCACCAGACCCCCGGATCGCAGTTCTTC,CASSRAHQTPGSQFF
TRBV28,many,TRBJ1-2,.,TGTGCCAGCAGCTCCGTACTTAGGACAGCCTATGGCTACACCTTC,CASSSVLRTAYGYTF
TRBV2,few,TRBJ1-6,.,TGTGCCAGCAGTGGCCTCAGGGCCAATTCACCCCTCCACTTT,CASSGLRANSPLHF
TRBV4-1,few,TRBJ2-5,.,TGCGCCAGCAGCCAACTCCGCGGGGAGACCCAGTACTTC,CASSQLRGETQYF
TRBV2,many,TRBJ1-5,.,TGTGCCAGCAGTGAGCGAGCGGGCGCACACCTTGGGCATTTT,CASSERAGAHLGHF
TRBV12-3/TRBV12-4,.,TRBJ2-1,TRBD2,TGTGCCAGCAGTCTCCCTAGCGGGGCTCGAACTGAGCAGTTCTTC,CASSLPSGARTEQFF
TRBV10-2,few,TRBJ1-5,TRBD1,TGCGCCACCCGACAGGGTCGAAGCAATCAGCCCCAGCATTTT,CATRQGRSNQPQHF
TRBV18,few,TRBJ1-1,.,TGTGCCAGCTCACCACAGGGTTCGGGTGAAGCTTTCTTT,CASSPQGSGEAFF
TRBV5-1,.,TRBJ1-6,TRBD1,TGCGCCAGCAGCAAGGAACAGGGGCCTTCCTATAATTCACCCCTCCACTTT,CASSKEQGPSYNSPLHF
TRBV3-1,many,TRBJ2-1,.,TGTGCCAGCAGCCAAGGAGGGCTAGCGCTTAACAATGAGCAGTTCTTC,CASSQGGLALNNEQFF
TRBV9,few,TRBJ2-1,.,TGTGCCAGCAGCGTCACACCCAACAGGGACAATGAGCAGTTCTTC,CASSVTPNRDNEQFF
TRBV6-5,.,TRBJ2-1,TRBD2,TGTGCCAGCAGTTTCATTAGTCCGGGACTAGCGGGAGTCGATGAGCAGTTCTTC,CASSFISPGLAGVDEQFF
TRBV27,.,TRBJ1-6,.,TGTGCCAGCAGTTTACTCCAGGGCCTGTCGGCCCTCCACTTT,CASSLLQGLSALHF
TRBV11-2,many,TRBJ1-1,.,TGTGCCAGCAGCTTAGAAAACACTGAAGCTTTCTTT,CASSLENTEAFF
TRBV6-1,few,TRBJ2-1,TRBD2,TGTGCCAGCAGTGAGGGACTAGCGGGAGGAGTTGAGCAGTTCTTC,CASSEGLAGGVEQFF
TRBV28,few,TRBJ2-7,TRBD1,TGTGCCAGCAGTTCCTCCGGGACAGGGGACAACGAGCAGTACTTC,CASSSSGTGDNEQYF
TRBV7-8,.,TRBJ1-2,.,TGTGCCAGCAGCTTAGCGGAGCACTATGGCTACACCTTC,CASSLAEHYGYTF
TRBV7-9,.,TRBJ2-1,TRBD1,TGTGCCAGCAGCCGGGACAGTGAGGTTGATGAGCAGTTCTTC,CASSRDSEVDEQFF
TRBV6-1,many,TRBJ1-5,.,TGTGCCAGCAGTGAAGCGCTTTCTGGATTTAGCAATCAGCCCCAGCATTTT,CASSEALSGFSNQPQHF
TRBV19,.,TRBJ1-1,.,TGTGCCAGTAGTATCGTGTTGAACACTGAAGCTTTCTTT,CASSIVLNTEAFF
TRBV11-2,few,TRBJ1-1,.,TGTGCCAGCAGCTTAGGTGTCCGGGCAGGGGAGGCTTTCTTT,CASSLGVRAGEAFF
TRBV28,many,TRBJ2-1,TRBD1,TGTGCCAGCAGACCGAGGGGACAGGGATTAGTGGATGAGCAGTTCTTC,CASRPRGQGLVDEQFF
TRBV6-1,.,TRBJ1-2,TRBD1,TGTGCCAGCAGCCCACAGGGGATATCTGGCTACACCTTC,CASSPQGISGYTF
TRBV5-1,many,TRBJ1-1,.,TGCGCCAGCACCTTTGGCAAACAGTCCGTCGCTGAAGCTTTCTTT,CASTFGKQSVAEAFF